These 22 T cell receptor beta chains were sequenced from one sample in a study of regulatory T cells in long-lasting Graves disease. CDR3 regions were amplified by Arm-PCR using iRepertoire HTBI primers to build TCR beta libraries. TCRdb reprocessed the multiplex PCR reads with MiXCR, giving one entry per CDR3 protein. The data hold 240,000 or so distinct CDR3 sequences, with over 20% observed a single time. Time point described: newly diagnosed GD, antithyroid drugs for less than 3 months. PBMCs provided the RNA from which the TCR library was made. Here the sequenced sample was peripheral blood mononuclear cells (PBMCs), taken at new diagnosis, from a patient treated with antithyroid drugs. Receptors originate from a female donor with Graves disease.

This clonotype turned up a few times. The CDR3 loop is CASSLGSRGTEAFF. The CDR3 DNA follows: TGCGCCAGCAGCTTGGGGAGTCGGGGGACTGAAGCTTTCTTT. V is TRBV5-1 and J is TRBJ1-1, with D possibly TRBD1 on 5 matching bases. The germline gives CDR1 SGHRS, CDR2 YFSETQ. V was clipped by 0 bases and J by 5 bases, with 11 bases between them. The CDR3 consists of 14 residues.

This clonotype was counted at least ten times. The CDR3 here is CASSLTGSQGNQPQHF. CDR3 coding DNA: TGTGCCAGCAGCTTAACAGGTTCCCAAGGAAATCAGCCCCAGCATTTT. The J gene is TRBJ1-5, the V gene TRBV7-2; tentatively, D is TRBD1 (5 bases). Trimming removed 2 bases from V and 4 bases from J, with 15 bases in between. Looked up from germline, CDR1 is SGHTA and CDR2 is FQGNSA. The CDR3 is 16 residues long.

Many counts were recorded for this clonotype. The chain couples TRBV5-5 to TRBJ1-1; D not resolved. The CDR3 extends over 14 amino acids. Germline CDR1 reads SGHKS; CDR2 reads YYEKEE (reference sequence). V lost 0 bases to trimming and J lost 1 base, with 7 bases between them. CDR3 nucleotide sequence: TGTGCCAGCAGCTTGGAACCGAGGAACACTGAAGCTTTCTTT. Amino acid sequence: CASSLEPRNTEAFF. The variable domain in full, completed from reference TRBV5-5 and TRBJ1-1, reads DAGVTQSPTHLIKTRGQQVTLRCSPISGHKSVSWYQQVLGQGPQFIFQYYEKEERGRGNFPDRFSARQFPNYSSELNVNALLLGDSALYLCASSLEPRNTEAFFGQGTRLTVV.

Many counts were recorded for this clonotype. The V gene is TRBV5-1, the J gene TRBJ2-1; 9 bases are a match to TRBD2. The CDR3 is 16 residues long. The germline V gene has CDR1 SGHRS and CDR2 YFSETQ. The V and J ends lost 1 base and 5 bases, in that order; junction bases with no gene match: 7. This chain's CDR3 is CASSLRLAGSHNEQFF. As DNA, the CDR3 is TGCGCCAGCAGCTTGAGGCTAGCGGGAAGTCACAATGAGCAGTTCTTC.

This clonotype was seen repeatedly, ten times or more. The gene calls are TRBV6-2 or TRBV6-3 and TRBJ2-5, with no clear D. Trimming took off 6 bases at V and 4 bases at J, with 12 bases between the two ends. The CDR3 loop spans 13 amino acids. CDR1 and CDR2 from the germline V gene are MNHEY and SVGEGT. The CDR3 DNA follows: TGTGCCAGCAGCGATCCGGTGAGAGAGACCCAGTACTTC. This codes for CASSDPVRETQYF.

CDR3 loop: CSVERGGTGSTEAFF. Here the CDR3 DNA reads TGCAGCGTTGAAAGAGGCGGGACAGGAAGCACTGAAGCTTTCTTT. The chain joins TRBV29-1 to TRBJ1-1, with TRBD1 matching over 8 bases. J gave up 4 bases and V 2 bases, and 9 bases lay outside the gene matches. The CDR3 sequence is 15 residues long. From germline, CDR1 is SQVTM and CDR2 ANQGSEA.

The rearrangement joins TRBV7-9 to TRBJ1-2; a weak D match, TRBD1 (5 bases). CDR3 length: 13 residues. Germline V lookup: CDR1 SEHNR, CDR2 FQNEAQ (reference sequence). Trimming left V 1 base short and J 6 bases short, with 9 bases between. Here the CDR3 reads CASSLGGGNGYTF. The DNA of the CDR3 is TGTGCCAGCAGCTTAGGCGGGGGGAATGGCTACACCTTC.

This clonotype was picked up many times. The chain combines TRBV6-2 or TRBV6-3 with TRBJ2-3; unclear D gene. V was shortened by 2 bases and J by 0 bases, with 9 bases between the two germline ends. CDR3 length equals 15 residues. Germline assignment: CDR1 MNHEY and CDR2 SVGEGT. The CDR3, as DNA: TGTGCCAGCAGTTACGAGTCAGCTAGCACAGATACGCAGTATTTT. Its translation: CASSYESASTDTQYF.

This clonotype was observed many times. As DNA, the CDR3 is TGTGCCACCGACCCATTGAACGGAAATGAGCAGTTCTTC. Translating gives CATDPLNGNEQFF. The chain joins TRBV11-2 to TRBJ2-1; D remains unclear. V shed 10 bases and J shed 7 bases, with 17 bases lying between them. CDR1 SGHAT and CDR2 FQNNGV come from the germline V gene. This CDR3 contains 13 residues.

In this sample, this clonotype turned up many times. The chain has TRBV19 and TRBJ2-2; 7 positions agree with TRBD2. CDR3 length: 14 amino acids. The germline V gene has CDR1 LNHDA and CDR2 SQIVND (reference sequence). J lost 2 bases, V lost 8 bases, and 5 bases had no gene match. CDR3 in DNA: TGTGCCAGTCTGAGGGGACTAAACACCGGGGAGCTGTTTTTT. Residues: CASLRGLNTGELFF.

This clonotype was recorded at least ten times. The V gene is TRBV15, the J gene TRBJ2-7; maybe TRBD2 (6 bases). Trimming pared 1 base from V and 7 bases from J, leaving 17 bases between. Looked up from germline, CDR1 is LNHNV and CDR2 is YYDKDF (reference sequence). This CDR3 contains 15 residues. CDR3 protein: CATSRVRSGSMEQYF. The CDR3 nucleotides are TGTGCCACCAGCAGAGTGCGTAGCGGATCTATGGAGCAGTACTTC.

This clonotype was recorded at least ten times. An end of the junction differs from the germline gene, which may be a read error. V is TRBV6-2 or TRBV6-3 and J is TRBJ1-1, with 9 bases identical to TRBD1. This CDR3 contains 14 residues. Germline loops: CDR1 MNHEY, CDR2 SVGEGT. For the CDR3, the DNA is TGTGCCAGCAGCGGACAGGGGTCGATCACTGAAGCTTTCTTC. Its protein is CASSGQGSITEAFF.

In this sample, this clonotype turned up many times. The chain uses TRBV12-3 or TRBV12-4 and TRBJ2-5; a possible D gene is TRBD2 (5 bases). This CDR3 is 13 amino acids long. Trimming left V 2 bases short and J 4 bases short, with 8 bases between. DNA of the CDR3: TGTGCCAGCAGTTTACGGGAACGAGAGACCCAGTACTTC. The encoded protein is CASSLRERETQYF.

This clonotype was counted many times. The chain recombines TRBV30 with TRBJ1-5, with TRBD1 matching 7 bases. This CDR3 has 13 residues. Germline V gene lookup returns CDR1 GTSNPN and CDR2 SVGIG (reference sequence). V was pared by 1 base and J by 5 bases, with 2 bases of the junction left unmatched. CDR3 nucleotide sequence: TGTGCCTGGAGTGCAACAGGGGATCAGCCCCAGCATTTT. It codes for CAWSATGDQPQHF.

The chain carries TRBV7-2 and TRBJ1-2, with D maybe TRBD1 (5 bases). Per the germline V gene, CDR1 is SGHTA and CDR2 is FQGNSA. The CDR3 is 12 amino acids. Trimming cost V 1 base and J 8 bases, with 8 bases left between them. The CDR3 protein is CASSLGGGGYTF. In DNA, the CDR3 is TGTGCCAGCAGCTTAGGGGGCGGGGGCTACACCTTC.

In its sample, this clonotype was seen once. This sequence is one base from a far larger clone and is likely a read error. V usage is TRBV11-2 and J usage is TRBJ2-7; 7 positions agree with TRBD1. Germline-derived CDR1 and CDR2 are SGHAT and FQNNGV. After removal of 4 bases from V and 6 bases from J, the junction contained 9 bases not matched to a gene. The CDR3 consists of 14 residues. Here the CDR3 DNA reads TGTGCCAGCAGCTGGGGACAGTCAGGTTCCGAGCAGTACTTC. Translated, it gives CASSWGQSGSEQYF.

This clonotype showed up many times. DNA of the CDR3: TGTGCCTGGAGGACTAGCGGGAACCGGTATTTT. It translates to CAWRTSGNRYF. This sequence joins TRBV30 and TRBJ2-3, with 11 bases aligning to TRBD2. Germline trimming cut 3 bases from V and 14 bases from J; bases unmatched to any gene: 4. The CDR3 has 11 amino acids. Per germline, CDR1 GTSNPN and CDR2 SVGIG (reference sequence).

Many counts were recorded for this clonotype. V is TRBV24-1 and J is TRBJ2-2; no reliable D call. The CDR3 loop spans 14 amino acids. In germline, CDR1 is KGHDR, CDR2 SFDVKD. Trimming pared 1 base from V and 1 base from J, leaving 3 bases between. The CDR3 region has the DNA TGTGCCACCAGTGATTTTCGGAACACCGGGGAGCTGTTTTTT. It is translated as CATSDFRNTGELFF.

About this clonotype: One base separates it from a far larger clone, so it is likely a read error. The gene calls are TRBV11-3 and TRBJ2-1, with D perhaps matching TRBD1 (6 bases). This CDR3 is 13 amino acids long. CDR1 and CDR2 (germline): SGHNT, YENEEA. CDR3 residues: CASSTGQKETRYF. CDR3 DNA: TGTGCCAGCAGCACCGGACAGAAAGAGACCCGGTACTTC.

This clonotype has a handful of counts. It may be a read error: a sequence one base away is much more abundant. V and J are TRBV5-1 and TRBJ2-3; D might be TRBD1 or TRBD2, each matching 5 bases. The germline gives CDR1 SGHRS, CDR2 YFSETQ. The CDR3 is made up of 14 amino acids. The CDR3 loop reads CAGSPREITDTQYF. CDR3 coding DNA: TGCGCCGGCAGCCCCAGGGAGATCACAGATACGCAGTATTTT.

This chain connects TRBV19 to TRBJ1-5, with D perhaps TRBD1 (6 bases). The CDR3 totals 15 residues. Trimming removed 6 bases from V and 3 bases from J, with 15 bases in between. The V gene's germline CDR1 is LNHDA and CDR2 SQIVND (reference sequence). The CDR3 DNA sequence: TGTGCCAGTAGCACTCACAGGGTGCCCAATCAGCCCCAGCATTTT. This encodes CASSTHRVPNQPQHF.

The rearrangement joins TRBV27 to TRBJ1-1, with a possible D match to TRBD1 (5 bases). V lost 3 bases to trimming and J lost 3 bases, with 17 bases between them. The V gene's germline CDR1 is MNHEY and CDR2 SMNVEV (reference sequence). The CDR3 has 16 residues. The CDR3 DNA is TGTGCCAGCAGTTTTAGCAGGGAGCTACGGGACACTGAAGCTTTCTTT. Translating it yields CASSFSRELRDTEAFF.